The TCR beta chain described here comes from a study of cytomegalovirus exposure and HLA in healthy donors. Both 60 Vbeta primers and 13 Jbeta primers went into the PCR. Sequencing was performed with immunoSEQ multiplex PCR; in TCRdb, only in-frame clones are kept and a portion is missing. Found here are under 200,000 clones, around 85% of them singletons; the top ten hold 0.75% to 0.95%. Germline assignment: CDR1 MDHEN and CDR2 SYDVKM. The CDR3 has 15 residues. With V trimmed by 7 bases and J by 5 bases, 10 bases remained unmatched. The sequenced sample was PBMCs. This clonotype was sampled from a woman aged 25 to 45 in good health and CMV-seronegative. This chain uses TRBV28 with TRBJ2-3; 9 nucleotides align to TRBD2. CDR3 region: CASTVAGEGGDTQYF. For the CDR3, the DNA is TGTGCCAGCACCGTAGCGGGAGAGGGCGGAGATACGCAGTATTTT.